The sequence of this T cell receptor beta chain was determined in a study of shared clonotypes between healthy human individuals. As for the study in general: A donor's plate count was three for CD4 naive and three for CD4 memory; CD8 naive had two and CD8 memory one.

Deep was the level used in running the assay. Under the authors' procedure: Junction-only sequences produced by ImmunoSEQ had no quality scores, so filtering differed. The data were produced by immunoSEQ multiplex PCR, yet TCRdb's version contains in-frame clones alone and is incomplete. From that table come the V and J calls and clone size; the DNA was used to work out D and trimming. The sample contains about 2 million clones, about 95% of which appear only once. Whole-study results and caveats: Sequencing of the sorted subsets was shown by rarefaction to be incomplete despite large depth.

Naive CD8 cells lacked CD45RO and underwent positive selection for CCR7, leaving out terminally differentiated effector memory CD45RA+ cells. This CDR3 region has 15 residues. The V and J ends lost 4 bases and 6 bases respectively, with 20 bases between them. The germline gives CDR1 SGDLS, CDR2 YYNGEE. Comment on this clone: Antigen unknown.

The chain couples TRBV9 to TRBJ2-7; possible D gene TRBD2, 6 bases. The sequence was obtained from a man between 18 and 35 years old in good health. Material for sequencing was naive CD8+ T cells sorted from blood. The chain's CDR3 is CASSPFSSGEREQYF. The CDR3, as DNA: TGTGCCAGCAGCCCATTTTCTTCGGGAGAGCGCGAGCAGTACTTC.